One and the same sample provided the 13 T cell receptor beta chains below, sequenced in a study of T cell responses to AZD1222 COVID-19 vaccine. Produced via immunoSEQ multiplex PCR; TCRdb's table is partial and in-frame only. Altogether just under 75,000 clones are present, over 60% being singletons, with the ten largest covering roughly 50%. The specimen was peripheral blood, collected 28 days after the second AZD1222 dose. These receptors originate from an adult who received the AZD1222 COVID-19 vaccine.

This clone was recorded a few times. This chain uses TRBV4-2 with TRBJ2-1; D may be TRBD2 (6 bases). V lost 6 bases and J lost 0, with 15 bases in between. The CDR3 has 16 amino acids. The V gene's germline CDR1 is LGHNA and CDR2 YNFKEQ. CDR3 DNA sequence: TGTGCCAGCAGTCTTAGCGGTGAGCGCTCCTACAATGAGCAGTTCTTC. Its protein product is CASSLSGERSYNEQFF.

This chain uses TRBV28 with TRBJ1-6; tentatively, D is TRBD1 (5 bases). Per the germline V gene, CDR1 is MDHEN and CDR2 is SYDVKM. Trimming removed 6 bases from V and 7 bases from J, with 10 bases in between. The CDR3 length is 13 residues. This CDR3 reads CASRPNRNSPLHF. CDR3 in DNA: TGTGCCAGCAGACCCAACAGGAATTCACCCCTCCACTTT.

The V and J genes are TRBV24-1 and TRBJ2-1; D remains ambiguous. Germline-derived CDR1 and CDR2 are KGHDR and SFDVKD. Trimming shortened V by 5 bases and J by 2 bases, and 9 bases separated the two germline ends. The CDR3 extends over 14 amino acids. CDR3 protein: CATSVPGPYNEQFF. In nucleotides, the CDR3 is TGTGCCACCAGTGTACCTGGACCCTACAATGAGCAGTTCTTC.

This clone has only one observation. J is TRBJ2-5 and V is TRBV6-4; D not certain. V dropped 4 bases and J dropped 5 bases, with 11 bases sitting between them. Germline V gene sequence: CDR1 MRHNA, CDR2 SNTAGT. This CDR3 is 13 amino acids long. This chain's CDR3 is CASSAQARETQYF. The CDR3 coding sequence is TGTGCCAGCAGTGCACAAGCCCGGGAGACCCAGTACTTC.

This chain connects TRBV18 to TRBJ1-5, with 9 nucleotides matching TRBD1. The CDR3 length is 13 residues. Per the germline V gene, CDR1 is KGHSH and CDR2 is LQKENI. After removal of 2 bases from V and 12 bases from J, the junction contained 5 bases not matched to a gene. The CDR3 loop reads CASSPARDRVQHF. CDR3 sequence (DNA): TGTGCCAGCTCACCAGCCCGGGACAGGGTCCAGCATTTT.

The chain carries TRBV11-2 and TRBJ2-7; D is possibly TRBD2 (6 bases). This CDR3 has 17 residues. Per germline, CDR1 SGHAT and CDR2 FQNNGV. Trimming took 0 bases from V and 3 from J, leaving 18 bases between them. The CDR3 protein is CASSLDWGSGPIYEQYF. The CDR3 DNA sequence: TGTGCCAGCAGCTTAGATTGGGGTAGCGGACCCATCTACGAGCAGTACTTC.

This chain connects TRBV7-8 to TRBJ2-1, with D perhaps matching TRBD2 (6 bases). There are 15 residues in the CDR3. The ends were cut back, 1 base at V and 7 bases at J, with 14 bases in the middle. CDR1 and CDR2 from the germline V gene are SGHVS and FQNEAQ. The DNA for the CDR3 is TGTGCCAGCAGCTTAGACGGCCTAGCGAAGAATGAGCAGTTCTTC. It specifies CASSLDGLAKNEQFF.

Judged by abundance, this clone is medium-sized. This sequence joins TRBV28 and TRBJ1-5; a possible D gene is TRBD1 (5 bases). CDR3 length: 16 residues. Germline lookup yields CDR1 MDHEN and CDR2 SYDVKM. The V and J ends lost 5 bases and 7 bases respectively, with 21 bases between them. The CDR3 spells CASSPSGDLWGQPQHF. CDR3 coding DNA: TGTGCCAGCAGTCCCAGTGGGGACCTTTGGGGGCAGCCCCAGCATTTT.

Points on this clone: Other DNA sequences in this specimen translate into the identical CDR3. V and J are TRBV7-8 and TRBJ1-2; tentative D call: TRBD1 (6 bases). Germline values: CDR1 SGHVS, CDR2 FQNEAQ. CDR3 length: 14 amino acids. V was pared by 1 base and J by 2 bases, with 8 bases between. For the CDR3, the DNA is TGTGCCAGCAGCTTAGGGGGGGCCAACTATGGCTACACCTTC. Protein: CASSLGGANYGYTF.

This rearrangement joins TRBV15 to TRBJ1-1; D perhaps matches TRBD1 (6 bases). Germline V gives CDR1 LNHNV, CDR2 YYDKDF (reference sequence). The V and J ends lost 8 bases and 5 bases respectively, with 21 bases between them. The CDR3 spans 15 residues. CDR3 DNA sequence: TGTGCCACCGCGGCGGGGGGGGCTTATGGAACTGAAGCTTTCTTT. This codes for CATAAGGAYGTEAFF.

CDR3 sequence (DNA): TGTGCCAGCAGCTTAACTACAGGGCGATATGGCTACACCTTC. It encodes CASSLTTGRYGYTF. This chain connects TRBV5-6 to TRBJ1-2, with a possible D match to TRBD1 (6 bases). V lost 2 bases, J lost 5 bases, and 13 bases lay in between. Germline values: CDR1 SGHDT, CDR2 YYEEEE. CDR3 length: 14 residues.

The chain carries TRBV2 and TRBJ2-5; D possibly matches TRBD1 or TRBD2 (5 bases each). The CDR3 loop spans 13 amino acids. The germline V and J ends were trimmed by 7 bases and 1 base, with 10 bases remaining between them. Germline values: CDR1 SNHLY, CDR2 FYNNEI. This CDR3 reads CASTPGTQETQYF. CDR3 bases: TGTGCCAGCACACCGGGGACCCAAGAGACCCAGTACTTC.

The V call is TRBV15, the J call TRBJ2-7; maybe TRBD2 (6 bases). Trimming removed 1 base from V and 6 bases from J, with 7 bases in between. Germline assignment: CDR1 LNHNV and CDR2 YYDKDF (reference sequence). The CDR3 loop spans 12 amino acids. The CDR3 DNA reads as TGTGCCACCAGCAGAGTCGGGGGCGAGCAGTACTTC. It encodes CATSRVGGEQYF.